These T cell receptor beta chains were read from a single sample in a study of cytomegalovirus exposure and HLA in healthy donors. Method: immunoSEQ multiplex PCR; TCRdb's copy keeps in-frame clones and lacks some. The repertoire holds approximately 200,000 clones, with approximately 90% as singletons. Sequenced material: PBMCs. These receptors originate from a woman under 30 in good health and CMV-seronegative. CDR3s include the opening cysteine and the closing phenylalanine or tryptophan. The order of the fields is V gene, J gene, clone size, CDR3 protein. Expanded clones get a size class; other rows say once, few or many, or leave the size out.

V: TRBV4-1; J: TRBJ2-1; size: .; CDR3: CASSQVSAGEQNNEQFF
V: TRBV5-1; J: TRBJ2-5; size: .; CDR3: CASSPRDRAQETQYF
V: TRBV6-5; J: TRBJ2-7; size: .; CDR3: CASRSTGYEQYF
V: TRBV7-9; J: TRBJ2-7; size: .; CDR3: CASSLGWASGRSYEQYF
V: TRBV2; J: TRBJ1-2; size: .; CDR3: CASSEDRWGFGYGYTF
V: TRBV10-3; J: TRBJ2-7; size: .; CDR3: CAISEMGQGSYEQYF
V: TRBV7-2; J: TRBJ2-1; size: .; CDR3: CASSLGVTGFNNEQFF
V: TRBV6-5; J: TRBJ2-7; size: few; CDR3: CASTKGGEQYF
V: TRBV2; J: TRBJ2-5; size: .; CDR3: CASSLTVSATQYF
V: TRBV5-1; J: TRBJ1-2; size: .; CDR3: CASSGSGTGTGGHNYGYTF
V: TRBV7-9; J: TRBJ2-4; size: once; CDR3: CASSLSVGVNKNIQYF
V: TRBV18; J: TRBJ2-7; size: .; CDR3: CASSPTNTYQGTYEQYF
V: TRBV5-1; J: TRBJ2-1; size: .; CDR3: CASSLGGGTGANEQFF
V: TRBV29-1; J: TRBJ2-7; size: .; CDR3: CSVGTADYEQYF
V: TRBV28; J: TRBJ2-1; size: .; CDR3: CASSFSYLVPQFF
V: TRBV12-1; J: TRBJ2-5; size: .; CDR3: CASSPDTGGQETQYF
V: TRBV28; J: TRBJ2-7; size: .; CDR3: CASRGTATYEQYF
V: TRBV5-1; J: TRBJ2-3; size: .; CDR3: CASSFRTSGRSTDTQYF
V: TRBV7-3; J: TRBJ2-3; size: .; CDR3: CASSLSGGTDTQYF
V: TRBV5-1; J: TRBJ1-4; size: .; CDR3: CASSFQGAQEKLFF
V: TRBV10-1; J: TRBJ1-1; size: few; CDR3: CASSNTRGDTEAFF
V: TRBV7-8; J: TRBJ1-2; size: .; CDR3: CASSAAGQGAGYTF
V: TRBV30; J: TRBJ1-6; size: .; CDR3: CAWGAGGNSPLHF
V: TRBV5-4; J: TRBJ2-7; size: once; CDR3: CASSPGLAGGYEQYF
V: TRBV11-2; J: TRBJ1-1; size: .; CDR3: CASGQGAGTEAFF
V: TRBV6-1; J: TRBJ2-5; size: .; CDR3: CASSEFRVGETQYF
V: TRBV5-1; J: TRBJ2-7; size: .; CDR3: CASSPNQGAPGYEQYF
V: TRBV2; J: TRBJ2-5; size: .; CDR3: CASSVTYWTSGRLRPLETQYF
V: TRBV28; J: TRBJ2-2; size: .; CDR3: CASSPPPDRNTGELFF
V: TRBV2; J: TRBJ2-7; size: .; CDR3: CASLGGLEDEQYF
V: TRBV6-1; J: TRBJ1-2; size: .; CDR3: CASSGRDRTNYGYTF
V: TRBV30; J: TRBJ1-1; size: .; CDR3: CAWSVHRGSTEAFF
V: TRBV11-1; J: TRBJ1-1; size: .; CDR3: CASTFKGVRNTEAFF
V: TRBV6-5; J: TRBJ2-4; size: .; CDR3: CASSYSTLAKNIQYF
V: TRBV30; J: TRBJ1-2; size: .; CDR3: CAWSSGGYGYTF
V: TRBV9; J: TRBJ1-6; size: .; CDR3: CASSAGGPAPNSPLHF
V: TRBV18; J: TRBJ1-2; size: once; CDR3: CASSPSTGELGYGYTF
V: TRBV7-9; J: TRBJ2-3; size: .; CDR3: CASSVYTDTQYF
V: TRBV6-1; J: TRBJ2-3; size: .; CDR3: CASSSARYTDTQYF
V: TRBV19; J: TRBJ1-4; size: few; CDR3: CASSGTGREKLFF
V: TRBV6-5; J: TRBJ2-7; size: .; CDR3: CASSYSSGRLGYEQYF
V: TRBV5-1; J: TRBJ1-1; size: .; CDR3: CASSSVQGGAFF
V: TRBV7-8; J: TRBJ2-1; size: .; CDR3: CASSSGLAGGWTYNEQFF
V: TRBV5-6; J: TRBJ1-1; size: .; CDR3: CASSSGLSNTEAFF
V: TRBV5-1; J: TRBJ1-1; size: .; CDR3: CASSLESSGVGTEAFF
V: TRBV29-1; J: TRBJ1-1; size: .; CDR3: CSVKTGRNTEAFF
V: TRBV6-8; J: TRBJ1-5; size: once; CDR3: CASSSGTENQPQHF
V: TRBV9; J: TRBJ2-1; size: .; CDR3: CASSVSTGSYNEQFF
V: TRBV20-1; J: TRBJ2-1; size: .; CDR3: CSARAANEQFF
V: TRBV6-1; J: TRBJ1-2; size: .; CDR3: CASTGGQPRYGYTF
V: TRBV5-6; J: TRBJ2-5; size: .; CDR3: CASSLWGLAQETQYF
V: TRBV19; J: TRBJ2-1; size: .; CDR3: CASQGQVYNEQFF
V: TRBV7-3; J: TRBJ1-2; size: .; CDR3: CASSLGPGLSGGYTF
V: TRBV7-8; J: TRBJ2-1; size: once; CDR3: CASSPREISYNEQFF